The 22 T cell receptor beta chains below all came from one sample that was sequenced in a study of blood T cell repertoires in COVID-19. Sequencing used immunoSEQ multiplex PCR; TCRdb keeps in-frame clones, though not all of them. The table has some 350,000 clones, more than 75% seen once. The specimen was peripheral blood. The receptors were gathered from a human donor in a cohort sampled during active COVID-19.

CDR3 sequence: CASSSTGSGSIWYF. CDR3 bases: TGTGCCAGCAGCTCCACAGGGTCGGGATCAATCTGGTACTTC. The chain couples TRBV7-3 to TRBJ2-5; D perhaps matches TRBD1 (6 bases). The CDR3 totals 14 residues. The germline V gene has CDR1 SGHTA and CDR2 FQGTGA. The V end lost 4 bases, the J end lost 13 bases, and 22 bases lay between the germline ends.

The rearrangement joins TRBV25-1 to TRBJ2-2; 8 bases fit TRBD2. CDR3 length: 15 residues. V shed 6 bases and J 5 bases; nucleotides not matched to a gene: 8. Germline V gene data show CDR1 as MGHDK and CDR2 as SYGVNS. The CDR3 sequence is CASRPGLERTGELFF. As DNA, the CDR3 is TGTGCCAGCAGACCGGGACTAGAGAGAACCGGGGAGCTGTTTTTT.

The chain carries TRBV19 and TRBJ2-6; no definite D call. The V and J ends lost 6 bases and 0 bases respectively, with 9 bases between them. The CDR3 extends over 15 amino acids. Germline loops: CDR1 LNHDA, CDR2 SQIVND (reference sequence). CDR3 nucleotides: TGTGCCAGTAGCAATGGCGGCTCTGGGGCCAACGTCCTGACTTTC. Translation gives CASSNGGSGANVLTF.

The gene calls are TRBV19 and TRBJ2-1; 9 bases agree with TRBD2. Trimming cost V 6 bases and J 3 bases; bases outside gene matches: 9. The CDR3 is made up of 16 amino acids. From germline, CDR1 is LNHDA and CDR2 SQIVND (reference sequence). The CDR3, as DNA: TGTGCCAGTAGGCCCTCCCCGACTAGCGGCTACAATGAGCAGTTCTTC. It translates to CASRPSPTSGYNEQFF.

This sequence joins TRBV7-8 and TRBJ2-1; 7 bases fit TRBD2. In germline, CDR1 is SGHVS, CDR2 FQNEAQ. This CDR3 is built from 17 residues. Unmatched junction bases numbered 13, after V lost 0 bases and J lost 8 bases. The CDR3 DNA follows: TGTGCCAGCAGCTTAGCGCCGGCGGGAGAGGTGGGTTATGAGCAGTTCTTC. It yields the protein CASSLAPAGEVGYEQFF.

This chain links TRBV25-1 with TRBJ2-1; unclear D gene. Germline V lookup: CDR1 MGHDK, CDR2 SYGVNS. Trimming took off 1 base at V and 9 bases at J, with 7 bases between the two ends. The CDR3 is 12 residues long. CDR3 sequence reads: CASSEFPGEQFF. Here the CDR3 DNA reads TGTGCCAGCAGTGAATTCCCGGGTGAGCAGTTCTTC.

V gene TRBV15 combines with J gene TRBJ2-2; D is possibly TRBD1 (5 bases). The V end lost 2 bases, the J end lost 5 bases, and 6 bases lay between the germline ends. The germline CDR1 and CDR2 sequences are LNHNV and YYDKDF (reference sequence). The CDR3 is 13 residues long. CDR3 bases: TGTGCCACCAGCAGACAGGGAACCGGGGAGCTGTTTTTT. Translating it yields CATSRQGTGELFF.

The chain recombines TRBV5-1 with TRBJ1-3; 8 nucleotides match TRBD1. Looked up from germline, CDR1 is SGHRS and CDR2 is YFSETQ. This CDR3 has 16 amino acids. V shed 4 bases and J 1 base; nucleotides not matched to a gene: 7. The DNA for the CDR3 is TGCGCCAGCAGCCGAGGACAGGGAAGGTCTGGAAACACCATATATTTT. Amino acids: CASSRGQGRSGNTIYF.

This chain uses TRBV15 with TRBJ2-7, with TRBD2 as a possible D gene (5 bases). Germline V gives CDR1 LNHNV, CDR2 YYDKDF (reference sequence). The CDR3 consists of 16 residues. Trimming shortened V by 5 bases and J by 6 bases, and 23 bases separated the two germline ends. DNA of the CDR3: TGTGCCACCAGCCCTTTGGTGGGAGTGTCAAGAGGCGAGCAGTACTTC. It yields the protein CATSPLVGVSRGEQYF.

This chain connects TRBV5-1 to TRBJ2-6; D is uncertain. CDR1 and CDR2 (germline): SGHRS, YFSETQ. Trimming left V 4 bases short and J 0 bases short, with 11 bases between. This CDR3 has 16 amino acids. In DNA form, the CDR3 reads TGCGCCAGCAGCGCCCACAGTTTCTCTGGGGCCAACGTCCTGACTTTC. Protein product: CASSAHSFSGANVLTF.

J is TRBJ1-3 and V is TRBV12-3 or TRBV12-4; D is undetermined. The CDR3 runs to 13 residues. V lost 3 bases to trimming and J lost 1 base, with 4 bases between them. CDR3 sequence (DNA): TGTGCCAGCAGTTTTTCTTCTGGAAACACCATATATTTT. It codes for CASSFSSGNTIYF.

CDR3 in amino acids: CTMQPGTAFQQPSSGNTIYF. The CDR3 region has the DNA TGCACCATGCAGCCAGGGACAGCCTTCCAACAGCCCAGCTCTGGAAACACCATATATTTT. The V gene is TRBV1, the J gene TRBJ1-3; the table's D call, TRBD1, has no DNA check behind it. TRBV1 is a known pseudogene. The CDR3 has 20 residues.

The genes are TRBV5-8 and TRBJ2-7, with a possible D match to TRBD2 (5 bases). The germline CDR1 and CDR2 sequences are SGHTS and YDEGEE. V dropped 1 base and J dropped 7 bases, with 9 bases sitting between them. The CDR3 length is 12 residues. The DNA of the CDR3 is TGTGCCAGCAGCTTGCGGTCGGGGGAGCAGTACTTC. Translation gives CASSLRSGEQYF.

CDR3 coding DNA: TGCAGCGTTGATGTATACACCGGGGAGCTGTTTTTT. Protein: CSVDVYTGELFF. The V gene is TRBV29-1, the J gene TRBJ2-2, with unresolved D. The CDR3 is 12 residues long. Germline V gene lookup returns CDR1 SQVTM and CDR2 ANQGSEA. V was cut by 3 bases and J by 3 bases, with 5 bases left in between.

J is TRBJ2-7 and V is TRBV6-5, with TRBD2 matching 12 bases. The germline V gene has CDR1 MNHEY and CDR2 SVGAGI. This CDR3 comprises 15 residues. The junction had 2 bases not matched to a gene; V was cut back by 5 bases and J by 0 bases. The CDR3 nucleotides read TGTGCCAGCAGTATGACTAGCGGGGGCTCCTACGAGCAGTACTTC. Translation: CASSMTSGGSYEQYF.

CDR3 sequence reads: CASSLSRSSYNEQFF. The CDR3, as DNA: TGTGCCAGCAGCTTGAGCCGGAGCTCCTACAATGAGCAGTTCTTC. The chain uses TRBV5-4 and TRBJ2-1; D gene unclear. Between the trimmed V and J ends, which lost 1 base and 0 bases, there was a span of 8 bases. CDR1 and CDR2 (germline): SGHNT, YYREEE (reference sequence). The CDR3 is made up of 15 amino acids.

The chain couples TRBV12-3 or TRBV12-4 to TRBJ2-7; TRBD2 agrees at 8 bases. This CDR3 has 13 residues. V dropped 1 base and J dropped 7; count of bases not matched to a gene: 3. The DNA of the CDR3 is TGTGCCAGCAGTTTAGGGACTAGCCAGGAGCAGTACTTC. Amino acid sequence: CASSLGTSQEQYF.

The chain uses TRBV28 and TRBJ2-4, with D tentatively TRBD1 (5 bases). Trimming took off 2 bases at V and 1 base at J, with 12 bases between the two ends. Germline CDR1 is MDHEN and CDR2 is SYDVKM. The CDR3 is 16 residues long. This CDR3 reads CASSLPGMRAKNIQYF. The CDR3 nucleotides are TGTGCCAGCAGTTTACCAGGGATGAGGGCCAAAAACATTCAGTACTTC.

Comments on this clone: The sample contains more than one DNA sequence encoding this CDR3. This CDR3 reads CASSRDRGYEQYF. DNA of the CDR3: TGTGCCAGTAGCCGGGACAGAGGCTACGAGCAGTACTTC. The chain has TRBV6-5 and TRBJ2-7; 7 positions match TRBD1. Germline CDR1 MNHEY, CDR2 SVGAGI. Trimming removed 9 bases from V and 3 bases from J; junction bases left unmatched: 8. This CDR3 is 13 amino acids long.

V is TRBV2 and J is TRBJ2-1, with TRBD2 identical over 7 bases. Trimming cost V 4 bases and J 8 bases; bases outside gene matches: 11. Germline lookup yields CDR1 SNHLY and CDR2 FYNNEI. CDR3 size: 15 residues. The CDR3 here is CASSVADGGWDEQFF. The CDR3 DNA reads TGTGCCAGCAGTGTAGCGGACGGGGGGTGGGATGAGCAGTTCTTC.

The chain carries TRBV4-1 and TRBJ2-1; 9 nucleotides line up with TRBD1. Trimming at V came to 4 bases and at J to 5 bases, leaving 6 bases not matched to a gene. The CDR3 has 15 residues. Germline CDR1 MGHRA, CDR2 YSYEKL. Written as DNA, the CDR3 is TGCGCCAGCAGCCTAGGACAGGGGATCAACAATGAGCAGTTCTTC. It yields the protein CASSLGQGINNEQFF.

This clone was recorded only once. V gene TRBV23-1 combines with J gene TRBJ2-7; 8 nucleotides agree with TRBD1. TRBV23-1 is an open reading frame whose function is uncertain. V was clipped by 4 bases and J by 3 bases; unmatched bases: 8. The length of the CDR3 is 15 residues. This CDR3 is CASSLRGHEGYEQYF. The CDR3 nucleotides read TGCGCCAGCAGTCTCAGGGGGCATGAAGGCTACGAGCAGTACTTC.